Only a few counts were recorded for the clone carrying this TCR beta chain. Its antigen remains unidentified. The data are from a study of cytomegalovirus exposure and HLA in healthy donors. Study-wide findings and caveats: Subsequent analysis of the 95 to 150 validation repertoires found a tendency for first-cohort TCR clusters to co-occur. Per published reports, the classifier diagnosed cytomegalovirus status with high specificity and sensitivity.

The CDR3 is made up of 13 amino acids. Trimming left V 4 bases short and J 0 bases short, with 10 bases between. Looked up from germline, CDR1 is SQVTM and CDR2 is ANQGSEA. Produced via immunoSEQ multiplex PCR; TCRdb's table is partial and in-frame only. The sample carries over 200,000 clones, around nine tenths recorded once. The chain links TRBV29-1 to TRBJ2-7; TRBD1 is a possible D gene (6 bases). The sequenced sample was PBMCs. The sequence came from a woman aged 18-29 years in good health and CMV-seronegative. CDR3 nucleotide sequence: TGCAGCGTTGGACTGGACAGCTCCTACGAGCAGTACTTC. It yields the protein CSVGLDSSYEQYF.